Below are 7 T cell receptor beta chains sequenced from a single sample in a study of T cell repertoires in cytomegalovirus infection. TCRdb independently ran MiXCR on the reads; one entry per CDR3 protein. Of under 200,000 distinct CDR3 sequences in the sample, approximately 9.6% are singletons; the top ten hold about 4.6%. The specimen was PBMCs. These receptors came from a human donor in good health (CMV status not recorded). Some clones in this sample may be carry-over from other donors' samples.

This clonotype has a handful of counts. This sequence joins TRBV30 and TRBJ1-5; D is uncertain. CDR1 is GTSNPN, CDR2 SVGIG, per germline (reference sequence). The CDR3 runs 13 residues. With 5 bases removed from V and 1 base from J, the gap between germline ends came to 9 bases. CDR3 region: CAWGLASNQPQHF. For the CDR3, the DNA is TGTGCCTGGGGCCTTGCCAGCAATCAGCCCCAGCATTTT. Together with reference TRBV30 and TRBJ1-5, the CDR3 gives the full variable domain: SQTIHQWPATLVQPVGSPLSLECTVEGTSNPNLYWYRQAAGRGLQLLFYSVGIGQISSEVPQNLSASRPQDRQFILSSKKLLLSDSGFYLCAWGLASNQPQHFGDGTRLSIL.

This clonotype occurred many times. The chain carries TRBV27 and TRBJ2-3; 8 nucleotides line up with TRBD2. V lost 6 bases and J lost 5; bases outside the gene matches: 22. CDR3 size: 19 residues. Germline V CDR1 and CDR2: MNHEY, SMNVEV (reference sequence). CDR3 sequence (DNA): TGTGCCAGCAGCCCTCCGCGGGGGGCACGGGGGTCTAACGGAGATACGCAGTATTTT. Translation: CASSPPRGARGSNGDTQYF.

A few counts support this clonotype. The genes are TRBV6-2 or TRBV6-3 and TRBJ2-1; a weak D match, TRBD1 (6 bases). Germline V gene data show CDR1 as MNHEY and CDR2 as SVGEGT. V was cut by 6 bases and J by 4 bases, with 16 bases left in between. The CDR3 consists of 15 residues. The CDR3 here is CASSQLTGSYNEQFF. In DNA, the CDR3 is TGTGCCAGCAGCCAACTTACAGGGTCATACAATGAGCAGTTCTTC.

This clonotype was recorded at least ten times. The CDR3 spells CASSQPPGLAGARTDTQYF. The CDR3 nucleotides read TGTGCCAGCAGCCAGCCTCCGGGACTAGCGGGAGCGCGCACAGATACGCAGTATTTT. The chain links TRBV14 to TRBJ2-3, with 14 bases aligning to TRBD2. From germline, CDR1 is SGHDN and CDR2 FVKESK. Trimming cost V 3 bases and J 1 base; bases outside gene matches: 9. This CDR3 has 19 amino acids.

This clonotype was seen many times. The chain is built from TRBV4-1 and TRBJ1-6; D ambiguous. V was cut by 3 bases and J by 5 bases, with 14 bases left in between. Germline lookup yields CDR1 MGHRA and CDR2 YSYEKL. This CDR3 has 16 amino acids. CDR3 DNA: TGCGCCAGCAGCCAGAAGATTGGGCAAGATAATTCACCCCTCCACTTT. Translating gives CASSQKIGQDNSPLHF.

This clonotype was observed many times. The chain employs TRBV28 and TRBJ1-1; 7 bases are a match to TRBD1. J was trimmed by 2 bases and V by 0 bases; bases with no gene match: 6. CDR3 length: 16 amino acids. Germline V gene sequence: CDR1 MDHEN, CDR2 SYDVKM. CDR3 bases: TGTGCCAGCAGTTTATGGAACAGGGGAATCAACACTGAAGCTTTCTTT. Its protein is CASSLWNRGINTEAFF.

This clonotype was recorded at least ten times. This rearrangement joins TRBV7-2 to TRBJ1-2, with D tentatively TRBD1 (5 bases). CDR3 length: 13 amino acids. The germline CDR1 and CDR2 sequences are SGHTA and FQGNSA. With 5 bases removed from V and 6 bases from J, the gap between germline ends came to 13 bases. The CDR3 DNA sequence: TGTGCCAGCAGCCTAGGGGACGCCAATGGCTACACCTTC. It codes for CASSLGDANGYTF. Together with reference TRBV7-2 and TRBJ1-2, the CDR3 gives the full variable domain: GAGVSQSPSNKVTEKGKDVELRCDPISGHTALYWYRQSLGQGLEFLIYFQGNSAPDKSGLPSDRFSAERTGGSVSTLTIQRTQQEDSAVYLCASSLGDANGYTFGSGTRLTVV.